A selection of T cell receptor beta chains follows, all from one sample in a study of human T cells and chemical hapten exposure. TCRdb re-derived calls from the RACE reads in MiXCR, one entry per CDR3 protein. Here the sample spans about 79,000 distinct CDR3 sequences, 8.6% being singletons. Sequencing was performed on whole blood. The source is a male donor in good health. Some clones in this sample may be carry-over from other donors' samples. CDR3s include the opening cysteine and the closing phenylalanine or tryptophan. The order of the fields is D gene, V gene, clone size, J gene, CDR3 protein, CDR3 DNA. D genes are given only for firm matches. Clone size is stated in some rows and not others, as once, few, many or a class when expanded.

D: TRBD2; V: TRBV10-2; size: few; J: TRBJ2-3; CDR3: CASSEPVPGLAGKDTQYF; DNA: TGCGCCAGCAGTGAGCCCGTGCCGGGACTAGCGGGAAAAGATACGCAGTATTTT
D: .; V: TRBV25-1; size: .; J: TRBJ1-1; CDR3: CASSANRDTEAFF; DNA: TGTGCCAGCAGTGCGAACAGAGACACTGAAGCTTTCTTT
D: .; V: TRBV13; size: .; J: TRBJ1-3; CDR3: CASSKTPHFDSGNTIYF; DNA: TGTGCCAGCAGCAAGACCCCCCATTTCGACTCTGGAAACACCATATATTTT
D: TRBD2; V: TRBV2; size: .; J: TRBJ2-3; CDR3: CASSLLAGDTQYF; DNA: TGTGCCAGCAGCCTACTAGCGGGAGATACGCAGTATTTT
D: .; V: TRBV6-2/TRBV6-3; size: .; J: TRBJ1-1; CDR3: CASSYWQQNTEAFF; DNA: TGTGCCAGCAGTTACTGGCAACAGAACACTGAAGCTTTCTTT
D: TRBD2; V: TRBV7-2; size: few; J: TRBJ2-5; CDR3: CASSLGGTRGTQYF; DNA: TGTGCCAGCAGCTTAGGAGGGACTAGAGGGACCCAGTACTTC
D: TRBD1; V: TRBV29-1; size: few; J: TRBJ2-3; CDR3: CSVPLGQGARTDTQYF; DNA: TGCAGCGTGCCGCTGGGACAGGGGGCGCGGACAGATACGCAGTATTTT
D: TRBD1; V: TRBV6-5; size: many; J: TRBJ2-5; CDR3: CASTETGGRGQETQYF; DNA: TGTGCCAGCACCGAGACAGGGGGCAGGGGGCAAGAGACCCAGTACTTC
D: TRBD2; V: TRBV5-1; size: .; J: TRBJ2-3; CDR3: CASSKGLVASTDTQYF; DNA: TGCGCCAGCAGCAAGGGACTAGTAGCCTCCACAGATACGCAGTATTTT
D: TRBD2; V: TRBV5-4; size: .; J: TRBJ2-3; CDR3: CASSLATSGGPQYF; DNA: TGTGCCAGCAGCTTAGCGACTAGCGGGGGCCCCCAGTATTTT
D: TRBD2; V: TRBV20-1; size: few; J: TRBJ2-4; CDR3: CSASLRASGRTRNIQYF; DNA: TGCAGTGCTAGCCTTCGGGCTAGCGGGAGAACGAGAAACATTCAGTACTTC
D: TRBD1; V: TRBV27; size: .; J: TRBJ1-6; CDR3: CASSNTGDGNSPLHF; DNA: TGTGCCAGCAGCAATACAGGGGACGGTAATTCACCCCTCCACTTT
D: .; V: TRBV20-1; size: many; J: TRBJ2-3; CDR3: CSARPESTQYF; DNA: TGCAGTGCTAGACCCGAGAGTACGCAGTATTTT
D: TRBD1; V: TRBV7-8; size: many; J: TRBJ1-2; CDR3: CASSPDRAGYGYTF; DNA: TGTGCCAGCAGCCCCGACAGGGCGGGCTATGGCTACACCTTC
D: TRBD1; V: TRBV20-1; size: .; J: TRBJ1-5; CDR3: CSARSGTGVNQPQHF; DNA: TGCAGTGCTAGAAGTGGGACAGGGGTGAATCAGCCCCAGCATTTT
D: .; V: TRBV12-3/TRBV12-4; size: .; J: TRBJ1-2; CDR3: CASSFEHGYTF; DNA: TGTGCCAGCAGTTTTGAGCATGGCTACACCTTC
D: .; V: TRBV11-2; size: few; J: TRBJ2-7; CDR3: CASSLGPGTASYEQYF; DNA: TGTGCCAGCAGCTTAGGTCCCGGGACGGCCTCCTACGAGCAGTACTTC
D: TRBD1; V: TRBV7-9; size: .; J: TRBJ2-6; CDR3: CASSLAGGPGANVLTF; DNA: TGTGCCAGCAGCTTAGCAGGGGGCCCTGGGGCCAACGTCCTGACTTTC
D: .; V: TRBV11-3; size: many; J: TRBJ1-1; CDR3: CASSLDRTEAFF; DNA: TGTGCCAGCAGCTTAGATAGGACTGAAGCTTTCTTT
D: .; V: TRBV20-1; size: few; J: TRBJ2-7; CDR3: CSASAPTGSYEQYF; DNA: TGCAGTGCTAGCGCCCCCACTGGCTCCTACGAGCAGTACTTC
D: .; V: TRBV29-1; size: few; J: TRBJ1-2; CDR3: CSVEDGLVNGYTF; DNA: TGCAGCGTTGAAGACGGTTTGGTAAATGGCTACACCTTC
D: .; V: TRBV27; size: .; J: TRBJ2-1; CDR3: CASSYALAGNEQFF; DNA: TGTGCCAGCAGTTATGCACTAGCTGGGAATGAGCAGTTCTTC
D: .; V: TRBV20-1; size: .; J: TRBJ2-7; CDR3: CSARDPGLHEQYF; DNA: TGCAGTGCTAGAGATCCGGGTCTCCACGAGCAGTACTTC
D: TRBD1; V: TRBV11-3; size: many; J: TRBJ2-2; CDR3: CASSLGQGKTGELFF; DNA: TGTGCCAGCAGCTTGGGACAGGGAAAGACCGGGGAGCTGTTTTTT
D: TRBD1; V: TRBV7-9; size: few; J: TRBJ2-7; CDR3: CASSQNRGFYEQYF; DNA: TGTGCCAGCAGCCAAAACAGGGGGTTCTACGAGCAGTACTTC
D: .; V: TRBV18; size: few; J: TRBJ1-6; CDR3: CASSPSSSYNSPLHF; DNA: TGTGCCAGCTCACCCTCGAGCTCCTATAATTCACCCCTCCACTTT
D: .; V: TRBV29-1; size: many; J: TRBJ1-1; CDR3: CSVERLGGQGTEAFF; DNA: TGCAGCGTTGAGAGGTTGGGGGGTCAGGGCACTGAAGCTTTCTTT
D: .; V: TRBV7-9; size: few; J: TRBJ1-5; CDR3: CASSSSGPNQPQHF; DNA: TGTGCCAGCAGCTCATCAGGGCCCAATCAGCCCCAGCATTTT
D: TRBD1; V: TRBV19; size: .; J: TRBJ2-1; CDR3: CASSRGQDVYNEQFF; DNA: TGTGCCAGTAGCCGCGGACAGGATGTTTACAATGAGCAGTTCTTC
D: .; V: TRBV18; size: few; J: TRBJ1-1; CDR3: CASSPSGENTEAFF; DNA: TGTGCCAGCTCACCGTCGGGCGAGAACACTGAAGCTTTCTTT
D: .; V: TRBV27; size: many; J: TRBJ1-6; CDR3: CASRWGAYNSPLHF; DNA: TGTGCCAGCCGTTGGGGAGCCTATAATTCACCCCTCCACTTT
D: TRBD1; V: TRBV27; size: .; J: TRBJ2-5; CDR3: CASRNIDRAQETQYF; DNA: TGTGCCAGCAGGAACATAGACAGGGCACAAGAGACCCAGTACTTC
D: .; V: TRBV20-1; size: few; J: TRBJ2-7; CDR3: CSATAASAYEQYF; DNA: TGCAGTGCGACCGCCGCCAGCGCTTACGAGCAGTACTTC
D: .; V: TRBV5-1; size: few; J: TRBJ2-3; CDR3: CASSLPVPSTDTQYF; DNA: TGCGCCAGCAGCTTACCGGTTCCTAGCACAGATACGCAGTATTTT
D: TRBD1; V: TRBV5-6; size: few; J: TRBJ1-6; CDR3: CASSLVVGGQVNSPLHF; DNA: TGTGCCAGCAGCTTGGTTGTAGGGGGACAGGTTAATTCACCCCTCCACTTT
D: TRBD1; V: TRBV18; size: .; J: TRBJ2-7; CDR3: CASSPRTGGESYEQYF; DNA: TGTGCCAGCTCACCTAGGACAGGGGGCGAGTCATACGAGCAGTACTTC
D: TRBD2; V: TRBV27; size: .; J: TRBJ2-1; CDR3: CASTPTTSGRANEQFF; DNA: TGTGCCAGCACACCTACGACTAGCGGGAGGGCCAATGAGCAGTTCTTC
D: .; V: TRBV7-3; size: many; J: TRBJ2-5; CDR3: CASAEGVTAEETQYF; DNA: TGTGCCAGCGCTGAGGGGGTCACAGCCGAGGAGACCCAGTACTTC
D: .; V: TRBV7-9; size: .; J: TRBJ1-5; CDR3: CASSFNHQPQHF; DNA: TGTGCCAGCAGCTTTAACCATCAGCCCCAGCATTTT
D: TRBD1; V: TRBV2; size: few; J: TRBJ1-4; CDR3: CASSPGTALSEKLFF; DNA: TGTGCCAGCAGTCCCGGGACAGCTTTGAGCGAAAAACTGTTTTTT